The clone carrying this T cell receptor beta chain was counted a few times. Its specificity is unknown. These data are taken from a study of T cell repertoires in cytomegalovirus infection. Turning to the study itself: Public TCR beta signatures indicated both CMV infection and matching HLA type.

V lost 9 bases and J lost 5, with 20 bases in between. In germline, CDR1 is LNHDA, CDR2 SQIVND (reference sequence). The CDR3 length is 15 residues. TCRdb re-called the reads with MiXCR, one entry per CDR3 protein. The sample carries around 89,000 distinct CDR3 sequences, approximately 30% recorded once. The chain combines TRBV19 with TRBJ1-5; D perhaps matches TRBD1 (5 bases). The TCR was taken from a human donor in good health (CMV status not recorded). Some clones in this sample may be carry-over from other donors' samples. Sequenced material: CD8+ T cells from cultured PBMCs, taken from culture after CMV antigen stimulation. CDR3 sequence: CARSSGHVEDQPQHF. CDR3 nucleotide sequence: TGTGCCAGGAGCTCCGGACATGTTGAGGATCAGCCCCAGCATTTT.